This T cell receptor beta chain comes out of a study of blood T cell repertoires in COVID-19 (TCRdb year 2020). For context, the study as a whole: Samples from collaborators originated in the United States, Italy and Spain and spanned both the acute and convalescent phases of COVID-19. Samples came from the ongoing ImmuneRACE study (first 160 participants) plus 1,254 subjects from 6 global collaborators. The repertoires were released in a freely available public database intended as a resource for research on the immune response to SARS-CoV-2. Where HLA class I and class II types were available, the types were taken from metadata supplied by the sample provider, not from assay-based typing. A de-identified subject ID, COVID-19 status, age in years and sex were almost always included in the sample metadata. The dataset comprised deeply sampled blood TCRbeta repertoires from subjects exposed to, actively infected with, or recovered from COVID-19. The material from the prospective study consisted of cDNA or gDNA derived from T cells, B-cell-depleted T cells, or PBMCs.

Whole blood was collected in K2EDTA tubes by collaborating institutions according to the institutions' own protocols. Collaborator samples were shipped for TCRbeta analysis as frozen whole blood, isolated PBMCs, or DNA extracted from either sample type. The junction shows trimming of 2 bases on V and 3 bases on J, plus 13 bases between the germline ends. CDR1 MNHEY and CDR2 SVGEGT were looked up in the germline V gene. Measured from the cysteine to the phenylalanine, the CDR3 is 16 residues long. Only the CDR3 portion is preserved as DNA: 48 bases, with reading frame beginning at the first base. Comments on this clone: There is no known antigen for this receptor. It has no much larger one-base neighbor in the sample; base qualities were not kept.

Broader findings and caveats from the paper: Clinical and demographic metadata were provided uncurated, with the amount varying by source and participant.

The immunoSEQ Assay, a bias-controlled multiplex PCR, was used to amplify TCRbeta CDR3 regions from genomic DNA. As for how the authors treated the data: Nucleated cell counts per sample were estimated from amplification of reference gene primers within the assay. To quantify the absolute abundance of each unique TCRbeta CDR3 rearrangement, sequence reads were collapsed and filtered. Productive Simpson clonality was computed per sample as the square root of Simpson's diversity index over productive rearrangements. In TCRdb, the immuneACCESS table is reduced to in-frame sequences with V and J assigned. These tables do not hold every clone; where another copy was compared, an unresolved V gene accounts for under half, and the others remain unexplained. V and J calls and clone size are given by that table; D and trimming were obtained from the DNA. The sample records 85,000 to 110,000 clones, about 90% of which are singletons. 3% to 3.5% of the sample is taken by the ten largest.

Sequencing was performed on peripheral blood. The chain employs TRBV6-2 or TRBV6-3 and TRBJ2-2; a tentative D call is TRBD1 (5 bases match). The TCR was taken from a man aged 50 to 60 in a cohort sampled during active COVID-19. Here the CDR3 is given as CASSYDRASHTGELFF. The nucleotides are TGTGCCAGCAGTTACGACAGAGCTTCCCACACCGGGGAGCTGTTTTTT.